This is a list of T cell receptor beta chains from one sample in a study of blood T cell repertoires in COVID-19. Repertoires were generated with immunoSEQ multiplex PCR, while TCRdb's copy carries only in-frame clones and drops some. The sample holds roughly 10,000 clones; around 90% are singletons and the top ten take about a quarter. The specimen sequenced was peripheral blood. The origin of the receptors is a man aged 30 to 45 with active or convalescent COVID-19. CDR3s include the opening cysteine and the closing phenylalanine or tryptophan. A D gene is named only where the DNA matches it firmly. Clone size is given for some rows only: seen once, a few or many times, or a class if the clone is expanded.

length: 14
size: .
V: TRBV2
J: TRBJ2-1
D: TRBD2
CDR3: CASSERGAGNEQFF
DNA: TGTGCCAGCAGTGAGCGGGGGGCTGGCAATGAGCAGTTCTTC

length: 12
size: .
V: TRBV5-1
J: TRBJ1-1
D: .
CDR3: CASSLEEGRSFF
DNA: TGCGCCAGCAGCTTGGAGGAGGGCCGGTCTTTCTTT

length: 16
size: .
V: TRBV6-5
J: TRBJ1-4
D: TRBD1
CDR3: CASSYLPGQNNEKLFF
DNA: TGTGCCAGCAGTTACCTCCCGGGACAGAATAATGAAAAACTGTTTTTT

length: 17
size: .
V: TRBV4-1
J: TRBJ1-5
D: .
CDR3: CASSQEWGRVRSQPQHF
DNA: TGCGCCAGCAGCCAAGAATGGGGCAGGGTCAGGAGCCAGCCCCAGCATTTT

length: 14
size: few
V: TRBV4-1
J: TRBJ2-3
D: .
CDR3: CASSQGGFTDTQYF
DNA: TGCGCCAGCAGCCAAGGAGGGTTCACAGATACGCAGTATTTT

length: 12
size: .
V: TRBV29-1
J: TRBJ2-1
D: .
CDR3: CSVITGLWEQFF
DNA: TGCAGCGTTATAACGGGACTCTGGGAGCAGTTCTTC

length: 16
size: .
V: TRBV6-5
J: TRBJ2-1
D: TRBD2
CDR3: CASSYFQRGAYNEQFF
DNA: TGTGCCAGCAGTTACTTCCAGCGGGGGGCCTACAATGAGCAGTTCTTC

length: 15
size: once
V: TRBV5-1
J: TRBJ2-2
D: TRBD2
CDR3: CASSFLAVNTGELFF
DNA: TGCGCCAGCAGCTTCCTAGCGGTGAACACCGGGGAGCTGTTTTTT

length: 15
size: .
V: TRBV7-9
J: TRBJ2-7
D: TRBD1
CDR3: CASSPFGQGTYEQYF
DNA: TGTGCCAGCAGCCCATTCGGACAGGGAACCTACGAGCAGTACTTC

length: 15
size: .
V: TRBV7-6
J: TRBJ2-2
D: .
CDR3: CASRKDTSNTGELFF
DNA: TGTGCCAGCAGAAAGGACACCTCGAACACCGGGGAGCTGTTTTTT

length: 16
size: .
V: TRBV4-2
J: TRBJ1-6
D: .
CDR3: CASSQDFGSYNSPLHF
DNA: TGTGCCAGCAGCCAAGATTTCGGTAGCTATAATTCACCCCTCCACTTT

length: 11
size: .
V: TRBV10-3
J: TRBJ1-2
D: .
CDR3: CAISDSYGYTF
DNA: TGTGCCATCAGTGACTCCTATGGCTACACCTTC

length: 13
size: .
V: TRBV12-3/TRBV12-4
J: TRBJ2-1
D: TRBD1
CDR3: CASRGQGYNEQFF
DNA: TGTGCCAGTAGGGGACAGGGATACAATGAGCAGTTCTTC

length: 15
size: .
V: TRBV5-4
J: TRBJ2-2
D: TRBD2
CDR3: CASSRLAGGPGELFF
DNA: TGTGCCAGCAGTAGACTAGCGGGGGGGCCCGGGGAGCTGTTTTTT

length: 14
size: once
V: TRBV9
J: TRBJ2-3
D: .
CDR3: CASSVGTSTDTQYF
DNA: TGTGCCAGCAGCGTGGGGACTAGCACAGATACGCAGTATTTT

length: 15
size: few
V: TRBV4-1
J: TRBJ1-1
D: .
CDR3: CASSHRDGLNTEAFF
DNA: TGCGCCAGCAGCCATCGAGATGGGCTGAACACTGAAGCTTTCTTT

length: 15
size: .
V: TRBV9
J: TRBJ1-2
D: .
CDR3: CASSVDGTGSYGYTF
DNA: TGTGCCAGCAGCGTAGATGGCACAGGCTCCTATGGCTACACCTTC